These T cell receptor beta chains were read from a single sample in a study of sequential checkpoint blockade in melanoma. Produced via immunoSEQ multiplex PCR; TCRdb's table is partial and in-frame only. The sample holds 2,500 or so clones, about 30% seen once. The input for sequencing was tumor tissue (inferred from file names), taken from a patient given nivolumab and ipilimumab in sequence. Receptors originate from a human donor with melanoma. Each CDR3 is given with its conserved first and last residue. Each record gives: J gene, V gene, clone size, D gene, CDR3 protein, CDR3 DNA. A D gene is named only where the DNA matches it firmly. Rows may omit the clone size; those that give it use once, few, many or a size class.

J: TRBJ1-1; V: TRBV23-1; size: NA; D: TRBD1; CDR3: CASSPQQGADTEAFF; DNA: TGCGCCAGCAGCCCACAACAGGGGGCGGACACTGAAGCTTTCTTT
J: TRBJ2-7; V: TRBV9; size: medium-sized; D: NA; CDR3: CASSVGAGKSYEQYF; DNA: TGTGCCAGCAGCGTAGGTGCGGGGAAGTCCTACGAGCAGTACTTC
J: TRBJ2-1; V: TRBV6-8; size: few; D: TRBD2; CDR3: CASSGLAGGNEQFF; DNA: TGTGCCAGCAGTGGACTAGCGGGGGGGAATGAGCAGTTCTTC
J: TRBJ2-5; V: TRBV6-8; size: NA; D: TRBD1; CDR3: CASSYSWDSGQETQYF; DNA: TGTGCCAGCAGTTACTCGTGGGACAGTGGGCAAGAGACCCAGTACTTC
J: TRBJ1-6; V: TRBV5-1; size: NA; D: NA; CDR3: CASSLGQLYNSPLHF; DNA: TGCGCCAGCAGCCTCGGACAGCTTTATAATTCACCCCTCCACTTT
J: TRBJ2-5; V: TRBV11-3; size: medium-sized; D: TRBD2; CDR3: CASSSRTSPRQETQYF; DNA: TGTGCCAGCAGCTCCCGGACTAGCCCCCGGCAAGAGACCCAGTACTTC
J: TRBJ1-1; V: TRBV18; size: few; D: NA; CDR3: CASSPITSPTGAEAFF; DNA: TGTGCCAGCTCACCCATTACTAGCCCTACAGGAGCTGAAGCTTTCTTT
J: TRBJ1-1; V: TRBV30; size: NA; D: NA; CDR3: CAWSVLGRGSEAFF; DNA: TGTGCCTGGAGTGTTTTGGGCAGGGGATCTGAAGCTTTCTTT
J: TRBJ2-1; V: TRBV7-5; size: NA; D: NA; CDR3: CASSLGLAGGNEQFF; DNA: TGTGCCAGCAGCTTAGGCCTAGCGGGGGGGAATGAGCAGTTCTTC
J: TRBJ2-3; V: TRBV5-1; size: NA; D: TRBD2; CDR3: CASSLMSGGNTQYF; DNA: TGCGCCAGCAGCTTAATGAGCGGGGGAAATACGCAGTATTTT
J: TRBJ1-1; V: TRBV6-7; size: few; D: TRBD1; CDR3: CASDRGLEAFF; DNA: TGTGCCAGCGACAGGGGTCTTGAAGCTTTCTTT
J: TRBJ2-5; V: TRBV6-8; size: few; D: NA; CDR3: CAISTDIGNKTQYF; DNA: TGTGCCATCAGCACGGACATAGGGAACAAGACCCAGTACTTC
J: TRBJ1-3; V: TRBV11-3; size: NA; D: NA; CDR3: CASSLQRGTGNTIYF; DNA: TGTGCCAGCAGCTTGCAGAGGGGAACTGGAAACACCATATATTTT
J: TRBJ2-5; V: TRBV29-1; size: few; D: NA; CDR3: CSVERATGSGTQYF; DNA: TGCAGCGTAGAACGCGCGACTGGGTCAGGGACCCAGTACTTC
J: TRBJ2-5; V: TRBV15; size: NA; D: TRBD1; CDR3: CATSRARQGLETQYF; DNA: TGTGCCACCAGCAGAGCCAGACAGGGGTTGGAGACCCAGTACTTC
J: TRBJ2-5; V: TRBV9; size: NA; D: NA; CDR3: CASSEIPWLAGMQTQYF; DNA: TGTGCCAGCAGTGAGATCCCCTGGCTGGCGGGAATGCAGACCCAGTACTTC
J: TRBJ2-5; V: TRBV2; size: few; D: NA; CDR3: CASSENRAPGTQYF; DNA: TGTGCCAGCAGTGAAAACCGGGCCCCCGGGACCCAGTACTTC
J: TRBJ1-5; V: TRBV6-8; size: NA; D: TRBD1; CDR3: CASSHDRVSNQPQHF; DNA: TGTGCCAGCAGTCACGACAGGGTGAGCAATCAGCCCCAGCATTTT
J: TRBJ2-7; V: TRBV19; size: NA; D: NA; CDR3: CASSTSPSVEQYF; DNA: TGTGCCAGTAGTACCTCGCCTAGCGTTGAGCAGTACTTC
J: TRBJ2-2; V: TRBV6-8; size: NA; D: TRBD2; CDR3: CAIKGTSGGTGELFF; DNA: TGTGCCATCAAAGGGACTAGCGGGGGTACCGGGGAGCTGTTTTTT
J: TRBJ1-1; V: TRBV9; size: few; D: NA; CDR3: CASSSPSGSAVSEAFF; DNA: TGTGCCAGCAGCTCCCCCTCAGGGTCCGCCGTCTCTGAAGCTTTCTTT
J: TRBJ1-4; V: TRBV5-1; size: NA; D: NA; CDR3: CASSLGQLATNEKLFF; DNA: TGCGCCAGCAGCTTGGGGCAGCTAGCAACTAATGAAAAACTGTTTTTT
J: TRBJ2-5; V: TRBV9; size: medium-sized; D: NA; CDR3: CASSVDGRSQETQYF; DNA: TGTGCCAGCAGCGTAGACGGTCGCAGTCAAGAGACCCAGTACTTC
J: TRBJ2-3; V: TRBV9; size: medium-sized; D: NA; CDR3: CASSVEGQRTDTQYF; DNA: TGTGCCAGCAGCGTAGAGGGTCAGCGGACAGATACGCAGTATTTT
J: TRBJ2-7; V: TRBV19; size: few; D: NA; CDR3: CASSIGVPYEQYF; DNA: TGTGCCAGTAGTATAGGGGTCCCCTACGAGCAGTACTTC
J: TRBJ2-3; V: TRBV15; size: NA; D: NA; CDR3: CATSRGGATDTQYF; DNA: TGTGCCACCAGCAGAGGTGGGGCCACAGATACGCAGTATTTT
J: TRBJ1-6; V: TRBV25-1; size: few; D: NA; CDR3: CASRRSGSGNSPLHF; DNA: TGTGCCAGCAGGAGGTCCGGGTCTGGGAATTCACCCCTCCACTTT
J: TRBJ1-1; V: TRBV5-1; size: NA; D: NA; CDR3: CASRNIRGNTEAFF; DNA: TGCGCCAGCCGAAATATCAGGGGGAACACTGAAGCTTTCTTT
J: TRBJ1-6; V: TRBV6-8; size: NA; D: NA; CDR3: CASRDDGGKNSPLHF; DNA: TGTGCCAGTCGGGATGATGGGGGTAAAAATTCACCCCTCCACTTT
J: TRBJ1-2; V: TRBV11-3; size: few; D: NA; CDR3: CASSLAGSHYGYTF; DNA: TGTGCCAGCAGCTTGGCAGGCAGTCACTATGGCTACACCTTC
J: TRBJ2-1; V: TRBV6-8; size: NA; D: TRBD2; CDR3: CASSDSSGGFNEQFF; DNA: TGTGCCAGCAGTGACTCTAGCGGGGGTTTCAATGAGCAGTTCTTC
J: TRBJ2-7; V: TRBV18; size: NA; D: NA; CDR3: CASSPPARHTYEQYF; DNA: TGTGCCAGCTCACCACCGGCGCGACATACCTACGAGCAGTACTTC
J: TRBJ1-6; V: TRBV5-1; size: NA; D: TRBD1; CDR3: CASSFKSGTEYSPLHF; DNA: TGCGCCAGCAGCTTCAAGTCTGGGACAGAGTATTCACCCCTCCACTTT
J: TRBJ2-3; V: TRBV11-3; size: NA; D: NA; CDR3: CASSSGLPTTDTQYF; DNA: TGTGCCAGCAGCTCCGGACTACCAACAACAGATACGCAGTATTTT
J: TRBJ1-2; V: TRBV11-3; size: NA; D: NA; CDR3: CASSLGPGNYGYTF; DNA: TGTGCCAGCAGCTTGGGGCCGGGGAATTATGGCTACACCTTC
J: TRBJ1-5; V: TRBV19; size: NA; D: NA; CDR3: CASSIAGGMFGQPQHF; DNA: TGTGCCAGTAGTATTGCGGGAGGTATGTTCGGGCAGCCCCAGCATTTT
J: TRBJ1-2; V: TRBV25-1; size: large; D: NA; CDR3: CASSEVGTPNYGYTF; DNA: TGTGCCAGCAGTGAAGTCGGGACCCCTAACTATGGCTACACCTTC
J: TRBJ2-1; V: TRBV4-1; size: medium-sized; D: NA; CDR3: CASSPIDRSYNEQFF; DNA: TGCGCCAGCAGTCCAATAGACAGGTCCTACAATGAGCAGTTCTTC
J: TRBJ1-6; V: TRBV15; size: few; D: TRBD1; CDR3: CATSRTGRDSPLHF; DNA: TGTGCCACCAGCAGGACAGGGCGGGATTCACCCCTCCACTTT
J: TRBJ2-7; V: TRBV6-8; size: NA; D: NA; CDR3: CASSDRLSYEQYF; DNA: TGTGCCAGCAGTGACAGGTTATCCTACGAGCAGTACTTC
J: TRBJ2-7; V: TRBV7-6; size: few; D: NA; CDR3: CASSPGTLAYEQYF; DNA: TGTGCCAGCAGTCCCGGGACACTAGCCTACGAGCAGTACTTC
J: TRBJ1-5; V: TRBV19; size: few; D: NA; CDR3: CASSIGIYSNQPQHF; DNA: TGTGCCAGTAGTATAGGGATTTATAGCAATCAGCCCCAGCATTTT
J: TRBJ2-2; V: TRBV6-8; size: few; D: NA; CDR3: CASSAFTGELFF; DNA: TGTGCCAGCAGCGCCTTCACCGGGGAGCTGTTTTTT
J: TRBJ2-7; V: TRBV6-8; size: medium-sized; D: NA; CDR3: CASSIGTSYEQYF; DNA: TGTGCCAGCAGCATTGGGACCTCCTACGAGCAGTACTTC
J: TRBJ1-2; V: TRBV10-3; size: NA; D: NA; CDR3: CAISESRMEDGYTF; DNA: TGTGCCATCAGTGAGTCGAGGATGGAGGATGGCTACACCTTC
J: TRBJ1-1; V: TRBV29-1; size: NA; D: TRBD1; CDR3: CSANRGNTEAFF; DNA: TGCAGCGCGAACAGGGGAAACACTGAAGCTTTCTTT
J: TRBJ1-2; V: TRBV7-2; size: medium-sized; D: NA; CDR3: CASSPPGLYGYTF; DNA: TGTGCCAGCAGCCCTCCGGGACTCTATGGCTACACCTTC
J: TRBJ2-1; V: TRBV7-1; size: NA; D: NA; CDR3: CASSSMSNGGQQFF; DNA: TGTGCCAGCAGCTCGATGAGCAATGGGGGCCAGCAGTTCTTC
J: TRBJ1-6; V: TRBV5-1; size: few; D: NA; CDR3: CASRRPGDLVSPLHF; DNA: TGCGCCAGCAGGAGACCGGGAGATTTGGTCTCACCCCTCCACTTT
J: TRBJ2-3; V: TRBV30; size: once; D: TRBD1; CDR3: CAWISWDRVGDTQYF; DNA: TGTGCCTGGATTAGCTGGGACAGGGTAGGGGATACGCAGTATTTT
J: TRBJ2-3; V: TRBV6-8; size: medium-sized; D: NA; CDR3: CASSSGGATDTQYF; DNA: TGTGCCAGCAGTTCAGGGGGGGCCACAGATACGCAGTATTTT
J: TRBJ1-3; V: TRBV9; size: few; D: NA; CDR3: CASSVAGEGGNTIYF; DNA: TGTGCCAGCAGCGTAGCTGGGGAAGGTGGAAACACCATATATTTT
J: TRBJ2-1; V: TRBV15; size: large; D: NA; CDR3: CATSRDGGASYNEQFF; DNA: TGTGCCACCAGCAGAGATGGGGGTGCGTCCTACAATGAGCAGTTCTTC
J: TRBJ1-1; V: TRBV6-8; size: NA; D: NA; CDR3: CASSTITGATEAFF; DNA: TGTGCCAGCAGTACCATCACAGGCGCCACTGAAGCTTTCTTT
J: TRBJ2-2; V: TRBV6-8; size: NA; D: TRBD1; CDR3: CASSRAGTGRTGELFF; DNA: TGTGCCAGCAGTCGAGCCGGGACAGGGCGCACCGGGGAGCTGTTTTTT
J: TRBJ2-2; V: TRBV11-3; size: hyperexpanded; D: TRBD1; CDR3: CASSWPGQGDNGELFF; DNA: TGTGCCAGCAGTTGGCCGGGACAGGGGGATAACGGGGAGCTGTTTTTT
J: TRBJ1-1; V: TRBV12-5; size: NA; D: NA; CDR3: CASKKGGLMNTEAFF; DNA: TGTGCCTCCAAAAAAGGGGGGTTAATGAACACTGAAGCTTTCTTT
J: TRBJ1-1; V: TRBV6-8; size: few; D: NA; CDR3: CAIGANMNTEAFF; DNA: TGTGCCATCGGGGCGAATATGAACACTGAAGCTTTCTTT
J: TRBJ1-2; V: TRBV6-8; size: NA; D: NA; CDR3: CASRLIPGAYGYTF; DNA: TGTGCCAGCAGACTAATCCCAGGGGCCTATGGCTACACCTTC